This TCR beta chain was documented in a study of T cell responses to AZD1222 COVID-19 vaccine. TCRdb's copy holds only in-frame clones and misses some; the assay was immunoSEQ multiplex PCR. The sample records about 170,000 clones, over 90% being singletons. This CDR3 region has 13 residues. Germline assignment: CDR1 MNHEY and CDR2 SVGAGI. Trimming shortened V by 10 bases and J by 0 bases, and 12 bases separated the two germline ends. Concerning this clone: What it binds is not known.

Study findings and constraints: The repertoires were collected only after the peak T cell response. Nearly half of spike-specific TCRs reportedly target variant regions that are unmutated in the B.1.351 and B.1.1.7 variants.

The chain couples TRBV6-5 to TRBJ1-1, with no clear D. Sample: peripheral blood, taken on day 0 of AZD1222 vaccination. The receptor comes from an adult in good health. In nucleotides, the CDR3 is TGTGCCACACGGCGGCAAATGAACACTGAAGCTTTCTTT. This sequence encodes CATRRQMNTEAFF.